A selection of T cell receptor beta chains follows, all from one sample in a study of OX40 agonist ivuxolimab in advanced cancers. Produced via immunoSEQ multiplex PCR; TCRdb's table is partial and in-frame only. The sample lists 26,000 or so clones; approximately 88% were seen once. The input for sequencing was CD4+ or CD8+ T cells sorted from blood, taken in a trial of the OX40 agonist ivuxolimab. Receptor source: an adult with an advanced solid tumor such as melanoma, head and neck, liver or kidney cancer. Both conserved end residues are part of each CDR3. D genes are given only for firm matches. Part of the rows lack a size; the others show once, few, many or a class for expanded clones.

cdr3_aa: CASSLKWTSGETQYF
cdr3_nt: TGTGCCAGCAGCCTTAAATGGACTAGCGGAGAGACCCAGTACTTC
j_call: TRBJ2-5
v_call: TRBV16
d_call: TRBD2
clone_size: -

cdr3_aa: CAWRLGTGYNEQFF
cdr3_nt: TGTGCCTGGAGACTCGGGACGGGATACAATGAGCAGTTCTTC
j_call: TRBJ2-1
v_call: TRBV30
d_call: -
clone_size: once

cdr3_aa: CALGGRTDTQYF
cdr3_nt: TGTGCTTTGGGGGGGCGGACAGATACGCAGTATTTT
j_call: TRBJ2-3
v_call: TRBV7-9
d_call: -
clone_size: -

cdr3_aa: CASSLSDGSSGYEQYF
cdr3_nt: TGTGCCAGCAGCCTTTCGGATGGGTCAAGTGGTTACGAGCAGTACTTC
j_call: TRBJ2-7
v_call: TRBV7-9
d_call: -
clone_size: -

cdr3_aa: CASSGTGGTSTDTQYF
cdr3_nt: TGTGCCAGCAGCGGGACCGGGGGCACTAGCACAGATACGCAGTATTTT
j_call: TRBJ2-3
v_call: TRBV9
d_call: -
clone_size: -

cdr3_aa: CASARRGVTYYEQYF
cdr3_nt: TGTGCCAGCGCACGCCGGGGGGTAACATACTACGAGCAGTACTTC
j_call: TRBJ2-7
v_call: TRBV28
d_call: TRBD2
clone_size: -

cdr3_aa: CASSLRGQLYEQYF
cdr3_nt: TGTGCCAGCAGCTTACGGGGGCAACTCTACGAGCAGTACTTC
j_call: TRBJ2-7
v_call: TRBV13
d_call: -
clone_size: -

cdr3_aa: CASSLSQGTGGPLHF
cdr3_nt: TGCGCCAGCAGCTTGTCACAGGGGACAGGGGGACCCCTCCACTTT
j_call: TRBJ1-6
v_call: TRBV5-1
d_call: TRBD1
clone_size: -

cdr3_aa: CASSPSYNSPLHF
cdr3_nt: TGTGCCAGCAGCCCGTCTTATAATTCACCCCTCCACTTT
j_call: TRBJ1-6
v_call: TRBV5-5
d_call: -
clone_size: medium-sized

cdr3_aa: CSVRRPYNEQFF
cdr3_nt: TGCAGCGTTCGGCGTCCCTACAATGAGCAGTTCTTC
j_call: TRBJ2-1
v_call: TRBV29-1
d_call: -
clone_size: -

cdr3_aa: CAIRGLAGVSDTQYF
cdr3_nt: TGTGCCATCCGGGGACTAGCGGGAGTGTCAGATACGCAGTATTTT
j_call: TRBJ2-3
v_call: TRBV10-3
d_call: TRBD2
clone_size: -

cdr3_aa: CASSLTGDTGELFF
cdr3_nt: TGTGCCAGCAGCTTGACAGGGGACACCGGGGAGCTGTTTTTT
j_call: TRBJ2-2
v_call: TRBV25-1
d_call: TRBD1
clone_size: -

cdr3_aa: CASSPPRGKNIQYF
cdr3_nt: TGTGCCAGCAGTCCCCCGAGGGGCAAAAACATTCAGTACTTC
j_call: TRBJ2-4
v_call: TRBV28
d_call: -
clone_size: -

cdr3_aa: CASSGSSGYEQYF
cdr3_nt: TGTGCCAGCAGTGGCTCTAGCGGCTACGAGCAGTACTTC
j_call: TRBJ2-7
v_call: TRBV9
d_call: TRBD2
clone_size: -

cdr3_aa: CAISESRDEQYF
cdr3_nt: TGTGCCATCAGTGAGTCTCGGGACGAGCAGTACTTC
j_call: TRBJ2-7
v_call: TRBV10-3
d_call: -
clone_size: -

cdr3_aa: CASSSIANTGELFF
cdr3_nt: TGTGCCAGCAGTTCTATAGCTAACACCGGGGAGCTGTTTTTT
j_call: TRBJ2-2
v_call: TRBV27
d_call: -
clone_size: once

cdr3_aa: CSVEDRGDRGYGYTF
cdr3_nt: TGCAGCGTTGAAGATCGAGGTGACAGGGGCTATGGCTACACCTTC
j_call: TRBJ1-2
v_call: TRBV29-1
d_call: TRBD1
clone_size: -

cdr3_aa: CASSFTGGDYEQYF
cdr3_nt: TGCGCCAGCAGCTTCACAGGGGGCGACTACGAGCAGTACTTC
j_call: TRBJ2-7
v_call: TRBV5-1
d_call: TRBD1
clone_size: -

cdr3_aa: CASSLGAEQFF
cdr3_nt: TGTGCCAGCAGCTTAGGGGCTGAGCAGTTCTTC
j_call: TRBJ2-1
v_call: TRBV7-3
d_call: -
clone_size: -

cdr3_aa: CASSQSSYEQYF
cdr3_nt: TGTGCCAGCAGCCAGAGCTCCTACGAGCAGTACTTC
j_call: TRBJ2-7
v_call: TRBV7-8
d_call: -
clone_size: -

cdr3_aa: CASSSYLPVISGNTIYF
cdr3_nt: TGTGCCAGTAGTTCCTACCTCCCGGTGATCTCTGGAAACACCATATATTTT
j_call: TRBJ1-3
v_call: TRBV19
d_call: -
clone_size: -

cdr3_aa: CASSQGQTYEQYF
cdr3_nt: TGCGCCAGCAGCCAAGGACAAACCTACGAGCAGTACTTC
j_call: TRBJ2-7
v_call: TRBV4-3
d_call: -
clone_size: -

cdr3_aa: CATADRLSNQPQHF
cdr3_nt: TGTGCCACCGCAGACAGGCTCAGCAATCAGCCCCAGCATTTT
j_call: TRBJ1-5
v_call: TRBV10-3
d_call: -
clone_size: -

cdr3_aa: CASSYPLAGATDTQYF
cdr3_nt: TGTGCCAGCAGTTACCCTCTAGCGGGGGCCACAGATACGCAGTATTTT
j_call: TRBJ2-3
v_call: TRBV6-5
d_call: TRBD2
clone_size: -

cdr3_aa: CASSDQRKDYGYTF
cdr3_nt: TGTGCCAGCAGTGACCAGAGGAAGGACTATGGCTACACCTTC
j_call: TRBJ1-2
v_call: TRBV2
d_call: -
clone_size: -

cdr3_aa: CASSQFTGQGPYEQYF
cdr3_nt: TGCGCCAGCAGCCAATTCACGGGACAGGGGCCCTACGAGCAGTACTTC
j_call: TRBJ2-7
v_call: TRBV4-1
d_call: TRBD1
clone_size: -

cdr3_aa: CASSFYTKDTQYF
cdr3_nt: TGTGCCAGCAGTTTCTACACCAAGGATACGCAGTATTTT
j_call: TRBJ2-3
v_call: TRBV27
d_call: -
clone_size: -

cdr3_aa: CASSLVSEETQYF
cdr3_nt: TGTGCCAGCAGCTTGGTGTCAGAAGAGACCCAGTACTTC
j_call: TRBJ2-5
v_call: TRBV5-6
d_call: -
clone_size: -

cdr3_aa: CATSRVPTDTQYF
cdr3_nt: TGTGCCACCAGCAGAGTCCCCACAGATACGCAGTATTTT
j_call: TRBJ2-3
v_call: TRBV15
d_call: -
clone_size: -

cdr3_aa: CASSLEGLAFQETQYF
cdr3_nt: TGTGCCAGCAGCTTAGAGGGACTAGCTTTTCAAGAGACCCAGTACTTC
j_call: TRBJ2-5
v_call: TRBV7-6
d_call: TRBD2
clone_size: -

cdr3_aa: CASSQSPVRSNYGYTF
cdr3_nt: TGCGCCAGCAGCCAATCCCCGGTGCGGAGTAACTATGGCTACACCTTC
j_call: TRBJ1-2
v_call: TRBV4-3
d_call: -
clone_size: -

cdr3_aa: CASSLWRGESTDTQYF
cdr3_nt: TGTGCCAGCAGCTTATGGCGGGGGGAAAGCACAGATACGCAGTATTTT
j_call: TRBJ2-3
v_call: TRBV13
d_call: TRBD2
clone_size: once

cdr3_aa: CASSLEGTGEFNNSPLHF
cdr3_nt: TGTGCCAGCAGCTTAGAGGGGACAGGGGAATTCAATAATTCACCCCTCCACTTT
j_call: TRBJ1-6
v_call: TRBV7-9
d_call: TRBD1
clone_size: few

cdr3_aa: CASSVAGASMETQYF
cdr3_nt: TGTGCCAGCAGCGTTGCGGGGGCCTCCATGGAGACCCAGTACTTC
j_call: TRBJ2-5
v_call: TRBV9
d_call: -
clone_size: -

cdr3_aa: CASSTRDTYNEQFF
cdr3_nt: TGTGCCAGTAGTACCCGGGACACCTACAATGAGCAGTTCTTC
j_call: TRBJ2-1
v_call: TRBV19
d_call: -
clone_size: -

cdr3_aa: CASLDRPSTDTQYF
cdr3_nt: TGCGCCAGCCTGGATCGTCCAAGCACAGATACGCAGTATTTT
j_call: TRBJ2-3
v_call: TRBV10-1
d_call: -
clone_size: -

cdr3_aa: CASSTIAGGDTDTQYF
cdr3_nt: TGTGCCAGCAGTACCATAGCGGGGGGGGACACAGATACGCAGTATTTT
j_call: TRBJ2-3
v_call: TRBV27
d_call: TRBD2
clone_size: -

cdr3_aa: CASRGGAGAFDYGYTF
cdr3_nt: TGTGCCAGCAGGGGTGGGGCAGGGGCATTTGACTATGGCTACACCTTC
j_call: TRBJ1-2
v_call: TRBV5-4
d_call: -
clone_size: once

cdr3_aa: CASSLGGHYGYTF
cdr3_nt: TGTGCCAGCAGCTTGGGGGGGCACTATGGCTACACCTTC
j_call: TRBJ1-2
v_call: TRBV5-4
d_call: -
clone_size: -

cdr3_aa: CASSLGGTGGGRGETQYF
cdr3_nt: TGTGCCAGCAGCTTAGGAGGGACAGGGGGCGGCCGGGGAGAGACCCAGTACTTC
j_call: TRBJ2-5
v_call: TRBV7-9
d_call: TRBD1
clone_size: -

cdr3_aa: CASSSDRGLSQPQHF
cdr3_nt: TGTGCCAGCAGCTCCGACAGGGGGCTAAGTCAGCCCCAGCATTTT
j_call: TRBJ1-5
v_call: TRBV2
d_call: TRBD1
clone_size: -

cdr3_aa: CASSQISGRTTYEQYF
cdr3_nt: TGTGCCAGCAGCCAAATCAGCGGGAGGACAACCTACGAGCAGTACTTC
j_call: TRBJ2-7
v_call: TRBV11-3
d_call: TRBD2
clone_size: -

cdr3_aa: CASSFTGLNTEAFF
cdr3_nt: TGTGCCAGCAGTTTCACAGGGTTGAACACTGAAGCTTTCTTT
j_call: TRBJ1-1
v_call: TRBV28
d_call: -
clone_size: -

cdr3_aa: CASSLAQVADTQYF
cdr3_nt: TGTGCCAGCAGCTTAGCCCAAGTGGCCGATACGCAGTATTTT
j_call: TRBJ2-3
v_call: TRBV7-6
d_call: -
clone_size: -

cdr3_aa: CASSSPGFYEQYF
cdr3_nt: TGTGCCAGCAGCTCCCCTGGTTTCTACGAGCAGTACTTC
j_call: TRBJ2-7
v_call: TRBV13
d_call: -
clone_size: -

cdr3_aa: CASSRTENQETQYF
cdr3_nt: TGTGCCAGCAGCCGGACAGAGAACCAAGAGACCCAGTACTTC
j_call: TRBJ2-5
v_call: TRBV2
d_call: -
clone_size: -

cdr3_aa: CASSPGTGAPFGQYF
cdr3_nt: TGCGCCAGCAGCCCTGGGACAGGGGCCCCCTTCGGGCAGTACTTC
j_call: TRBJ2-7
v_call: TRBV5-1
d_call: TRBD1
clone_size: -

cdr3_aa: CASSTNSYEQYF
cdr3_nt: TGTGCCAGCAGCACCAACTCCTACGAGCAGTACTTC
j_call: TRBJ2-7
v_call: TRBV7-9
d_call: -
clone_size: -

cdr3_aa: CATQTDTDTQYF
cdr3_nt: TGTGCCACACAGACCGACACAGATACGCAGTATTTT
j_call: TRBJ2-3
v_call: TRBV5-4
d_call: -
clone_size: few

cdr3_aa: CASSILGDSVSYEQYF
cdr3_nt: TGTGCCAGCAGTATCCTGGGGGACAGCGTCTCCTACGAGCAGTACTTC
j_call: TRBJ2-7
v_call: TRBV27
d_call: TRBD1
clone_size: medium-sized

cdr3_aa: CASSQWLADTQYF
cdr3_nt: TGTGCCAGCAGCCAATGGTTGGCAGATACGCAGTATTTT
j_call: TRBJ2-3
v_call: TRBV14
d_call: -
clone_size: -

cdr3_aa: CASSLNLGQGAWYNEQFF
cdr3_nt: TGTGCCAGCAGCTTGAACCTAGGACAGGGTGCATGGTACAATGAGCAGTTCTTC
j_call: TRBJ2-1
v_call: TRBV5-6
d_call: TRBD1
clone_size: -

cdr3_aa: CASSFNARGTQYF
cdr3_nt: TGTGCCAGCAGCTTTAATGCAAGAGGGACCCAGTACTTC
j_call: TRBJ2-5
v_call: TRBV27
d_call: -
clone_size: -

cdr3_aa: CASRDLLYTGELFF
cdr3_nt: TGTGCCAGTAGGGACTTACTTTACACCGGGGAGCTGTTTTTT
j_call: TRBJ2-2
v_call: TRBV19
d_call: -
clone_size: -

cdr3_aa: CASSEDGDRWNEQFF
cdr3_nt: TGTGCCAGCAGTGAGGACGGGGATAGGTGGAATGAGCAGTTCTTC
j_call: TRBJ2-1
v_call: TRBV6-4
d_call: -
clone_size: -

cdr3_aa: CASSIHPKTDLNTEAFF
cdr3_nt: TGTGCCAGTAGTATACATCCGAAGACGGATTTGAACACTGAAGCTTTCTTT
j_call: TRBJ1-1
v_call: TRBV19
d_call: -
clone_size: -

cdr3_aa: CASSLKDVYNSPLHF
cdr3_nt: TGTGCCAGCAGCTTGAAAGACGTCTATAATTCACCCCTCCACTTT
j_call: TRBJ1-6
v_call: TRBV5-6
d_call: -
clone_size: -

cdr3_aa: CASSQGLMGNQPQHF
cdr3_nt: TGTGCCAGCAGCCAGGGGTTGATGGGCAATCAGCCCCAGCATTTT
j_call: TRBJ1-5
v_call: TRBV5-6
d_call: -
clone_size: -

cdr3_aa: CASSFGTGFGQYF
cdr3_nt: TGTGCCAGCAGTTTTGGGACAGGCTTTGGGCAGTACTTC
j_call: TRBJ2-7
v_call: TRBV27
d_call: TRBD1
clone_size: few